This entry is about one T cell receptor (beta chain). Enrolled during active infection, Seattle patients were then followed longitudinally. Original handling: Reference gene primers were amplified, and this amplification served to estimate nucleated cell counts. Measured with immunoSEQ multiplex PCR; TCRdb has only the in-frame clones, and not every one. That table gives V, J and clone size, and the DNA gave D and trimming. The data contain just over 250,000 clones, about 91% of them singletons. The data originate from a study of blood T cell repertoires in COVID-19. Study-wide background: Samples representing acute and convalescent COVID-19 were sourced from the United States, Italy and Spain.

CDR3 length: 17 amino acids. The ends lost 2 bases at V and 8 bases at J; junction bases unmatched: 9. In germline, CDR1 is MNHNS, CDR2 SASEGT. This chain links TRBV6-1 with TRBJ2-1; 13 nucleotides align to TRBD2. This TCR derives from a person aged 18-29 years with COVID-19, enrolled during active disease. The sample consisted of peripheral blood. The DNA of the CDR3 is TGTGCCAGCAGTGAATCCGAGAGGGGACTAGCGGGACATGAGCAGTTCTTC. As protein: CASSESERGLAGHEQFF.